What follows are 26 T cell receptor beta chains derived from one specimen sequenced in a study of identifying expanded T cells in peripheral blood (dated by TCRdb to 2018 to 2020). Library preparation was by the immunoSEQ multiplex PCR assay. In TCRdb, the immuneACCESS table is reduced to in-frame sequences with V and J assigned. These tables do not hold every clone; where another copy was compared, an unresolved V gene accounts for under half, and the others remain unexplained. This sample has under 95,000 clones in its table, and 89% of those were observed once. Jointly, the top ten make up around 2.7% of the sample. The sample was blood. These receptors were obtained from a person between 18 and 75 years old in good health.

Concerning this clone: Other DNA sequences in the sample encode the same CDR3. The V call is TRBV28, the J call TRBJ2-3; D is possibly TRBD2 (6 bases). This CDR3 region has 14 residues. Germline V gene lookup returns CDR1 MDHEN and CDR2 SYDVKM. The V and J ends lost 6 bases and 2 bases respectively, with 12 bases between them. CDR3 sequence: CASSFSGVTDTQYF. The CDR3 nucleotides are TGTGCCAGCAGCTTTTCGGGAGTCACAGATACGCAGTATTTT.

This clone was observed at least ten times. This chain links TRBV7-9 with TRBJ1-1; D is unclear. The CDR3 runs 12 residues. V was trimmed by 3 bases and J by 5 bases, leaving 7 bases between them. The germline gives CDR1 SEHNR, CDR2 FQNEAQ (reference sequence). The CDR3: CASSFGETEAFF. In nucleotides, the CDR3 is TGTGCCAGCAGCTTTGGGGAAACTGAAGCTTTCTTT. The full variable domain, its missing parts supplied by reference TRBV7-9 and TRBJ1-1, is DTGVSQNPRHKITKRGQNVTFRCDPISEHNRLYWYRQTLGQGPEFLTYFQNEAQLEKSRLLSDRFSAERPKGSFSTLEIQRTEQGDSAMYLCASSFGETEAFFGQGTRLTVV.

This chain connects TRBV2 to TRBJ2-1, with a weak D call TRBD2 (5 bases). This CDR3 has 12 amino acids. In germline, CDR1 is SNHLY, CDR2 FYNNEI. V was pared by 3 bases and J by 10 bases, with 10 bases between. The DNA of the CDR3 is TGTGCCAGCAGTGATTTGGGGAGAGAGCAGTTCTTC. Translated, it gives CASSDLGREQFF.

This rearrangement joins TRBV19 to TRBJ2-1; D gene unclear. Germline V CDR1 and CDR2: LNHDA, SQIVND (reference sequence). CDR3 length: 12 residues. The V end lost 5 bases, the J end lost 3 bases, and 5 bases lay between the germline ends. The CDR3 reads CASSFLYNEQFF. The CDR3, as DNA: TGTGCCAGTAGTTTCCTCTACAATGAGCAGTTCTTC.

This rearrangement joins TRBV4-3 to TRBJ2-4; D may be TRBD1 or TRBD2 (6 bases each). The CDR3 is 15 residues long. Germline V lookup: CDR1 LGHNA, CDR2 YSLEER. V lost 0 bases and J 7 bases, leaving 13 bases between the germline ends. DNA of the CDR3: TGCGCCAGCAGCCAAGAGGGGGGCAGAGGGAACATTCAGTACTTC. Translated: CASSQEGGRGNIQYF.

This clone was observed a single time. The chain carries TRBV2 and TRBJ2-3, with D possibly being TRBD1 or TRBD2 (5 bases each). The CDR3 is made up of 15 amino acids. The V gene lost 6 bases and the J gene lost 4 bases, with 17 bases spanning the gap. Per the germline V gene, CDR1 is SNHLY and CDR2 is FYNNEI. CDR3 coding DNA: TGTGCCAGCAGCCTCGGGACCCAACCCGCAGATACGCAGTATTTT. This sequence encodes CASSLGTQPADTQYF.

This clone was observed a single time. This chain connects TRBV27 to TRBJ1-1; 8 nucleotides line up with TRBD1. Germline V gene sequence: CDR1 MNHEY, CDR2 SMNVEV (reference sequence). J was trimmed by 1 base and V by 8 bases; bases with no gene match: 12. This CDR3 spans 16 amino acids. As DNA, the CDR3 is TGTGCCAGCCGTCGTACCTGGGGACAGGCGAACACTGAAGCTTTCTTT. Its translation is CASRRTWGQANTEAFF.

The chain combines TRBV2 with TRBJ2-7; 8 bases match TRBD1. This CDR3 is 14 amino acids long. V shed 6 bases, J shed 4 bases, and the junction held 8 bases outside the gene matches. The germline CDR1 and CDR2 sequences are SNHLY and FYNNEI. CDR3 in DNA: TGTGCCAGCAGGCGCCGTGGGACAGGTTACGAGCAGTACTTC. Amino acid sequence: CASRRRGTGYEQYF.

V and J are TRBV7-8 and TRBJ2-1, with 7 bases fitting TRBD2. This CDR3 contains 16 residues. The germline V gene has CDR1 SGHVS and CDR2 FQNEAQ. The J segment lost 3 bases and the V segment lost 1 base, leaving 6 bases of the junction unmatched. CDR3: CASSLVVPSGYNEQFF. As DNA, the CDR3 is TGTGCCAGCAGCTTAGTGGTTCCTAGCGGCTACAATGAGCAGTTCTTC.

The rearrangement links TRBV5-4 to TRBJ2-1, with D hard to call. CDR3 length: 12 amino acids. CDR1 is SGHNT, CDR2 YYREEE, per germline (reference sequence). V was shortened by 1 base and J by 8 bases, with 7 bases between the two germline ends. CDR3 region: CASSLRWDEQFF. CDR3 in DNA: TGTGCCAGCAGCTTGAGATGGGATGAGCAGTTCTTC.

The gene calls are TRBV7-2 and TRBJ2-4; maybe TRBD2 (6 bases). Trimming left V 5 bases short and J 5 bases short, with 10 bases between. Germline-derived CDR1 and CDR2 are SGHTA and FQGNSA. This CDR3 region has 13 residues. CDR3 coding DNA: TGTGCCAGCAGCGCCGGGACTGAAAACATTCAGTACTTC. Its protein product is CASSAGTENIQYF. The variable domain in full, with the rest retrieved from reference TRBV7-2 and TRBJ2-4, is GAGVSQSPSNKVTEKGKDVELRCDPISGHTALYWYRQSLGQGLEFLIYFQGNSAPDKSGLPSDRFSAERTGGSVSTLTIQRTQQEDSAVYLCASSAGTENIQYFGAGTRLSVL.

V is TRBV7-8 and J is TRBJ1-4; D gene unclear. Deletions cut 6 bases from V and 1 base from J, with 12 bases between. The CDR3 spans 15 residues. Germline V gene data show CDR1 as SGHVS and CDR2 as FQNEAQ. The CDR3: CASSPLLGTNEKLFF. The DNA for the CDR3 is TGTGCCAGCAGTCCCCTCCTTGGAACTAATGAAAAACTGTTTTTT.

The chain employs TRBV2 and TRBJ1-5; 8 bases are shared with TRBD1. The trim removed 6 bases at V and 3 bases at J, leaving 7 bases unmatched. This CDR3 spans 15 amino acids. The V gene's germline CDR1 is SNHLY and CDR2 FYNNEI. The CDR3 region has the DNA TGTGCCAGCAGACCTGGACAGGGAGACAATCAGCCCCAGCATTTT. Its protein product is CASRPGQGDNQPQHF.

DNA of the CDR3: TGTGCCAGCTACGACCCCCGGGCTAGGGGTGGCTACACCTTC. Its translation is CASYDPRARGGYTF. The chain joins TRBV27 to TRBJ1-2, with D possibly matching TRBD1 (5 bases). The V end lost 8 bases, the J end lost 7 bases, and 20 bases lay between the germline ends. Germline values: CDR1 MNHEY, CDR2 SMNVEV (reference sequence). This CDR3 spans 14 amino acids.

The genes are TRBV9 and TRBJ2-2, with D possibly TRBD1 on 6 matching bases. The CDR3 is made up of 17 amino acids. Germline V gene sequence: CDR1 SGDLS, CDR2 YYNGEE. Trimming removed 3 bases from V and 0 bases from J, with 15 bases in between. The CDR3 nucleotides are TGTGCCAGCAGCGCTCGGACAGAGACTACGAACACCGGGGAGCTGTTTTTT. This encodes CASSARTETTNTGELFF.

This chain links TRBV9 with TRBJ1-1; D unclear. The CDR3 spans 13 residues. Germline CDR1 SGDLS, CDR2 YYNGEE. Trimming removed 3 bases from V and 2 bases from J, with 8 bases in between. CDR3 region: CASSAGTNTEAFF. In nucleotides, the CDR3 is TGTGCCAGCAGCGCAGGAACAAACACTGAAGCTTTCTTT.

V gene TRBV4-2 combines with J gene TRBJ2-5, with 9 bases matching TRBD2. Germline assignment: CDR1 LGHNA and CDR2 YNFKEQ. V gave up 0 bases and J gave up 5 bases; unmatched junction bases: 7. The CDR3 length is 16 residues. CDR3 sequence (DNA): TGTGCCAGCAGCCAAGAGCCAGCGGGGGGAGGGGAGACCCAGTACTTC. As protein: CASSQEPAGGGETQYF.

V usage is TRBV7-2 and J usage is TRBJ2-1; no definite D call. V shed 5 bases and J shed 7 bases, with 15 bases lying between them. The CDR3 length is 14 residues. Germline lookup yields CDR1 SGHTA and CDR2 FQGNSA. The chain's CDR3 is CASSPTPSRNEQFF. The CDR3 region has the DNA TGTGCCAGCAGCCCCACCCCATCACGAAATGAGCAGTTCTTC. The variable domain in full, completed from reference TRBV7-2 and TRBJ2-1, reads GAGVSQSPSNKVTEKGKDVELRCDPISGHTALYWYRQSLGQGLEFLIYFQGNSAPDKSGLPSDRFSAERTGGSVSTLTIQRTQQEDSAVYLCASSPTPSRNEQFFGPGTRLTVL.

The V gene is TRBV6-1, the J gene TRBJ2-7; 7 bases align to TRBD1. Losses at the gene ends were 2 bases for V and 5 bases for J; bases not matched to a gene: 6. Germline CDR1 is MNHNS and CDR2 is SASEGT. This CDR3 spans 14 amino acids. DNA of the CDR3: TGTGCCAGCAGTGAAAGACAGGGCAGCAACGAGCAGTACTTC. Protein: CASSERQGSNEQYF.

This chain uses TRBV13 with TRBJ2-5, with D possibly TRBD2 on 7 matching bases. There are 16 residues in the CDR3. V was trimmed by 3 bases and J by 4 bases, leaving 18 bases between them. From germline, CDR1 is PRHDT and CDR2 FYEKMQ (reference sequence). CDR3 sequence reads: CASSFSRRGGVETQYF. CDR3 bases: TGTGCCAGCAGCTTCTCCCGCAGAGGGGGGGTAGAGACCCAGTACTTC. Variable domain in full (rest from reference TRBV13 and TRBJ2-5): AAGVIQSPRHLIKEKRETATLKCYPIPRHDTVYWYQQGPGQDPQFLISFYEKMQSDKGSIPDRFSAQQFSDYHSELNMSSLELGDSALYFCASSFSRRGGVETQYFGPGTRLLVL.

This clone appeared a single time. The gene calls are TRBV7-3 and TRBJ2-3; either TRBD1 or TRBD2 may supply D (6 bases each). Germline V gene lookup returns CDR1 SGHTA and CDR2 FQGTGA. The CDR3 runs 15 residues. The V and J ends lost 4 bases and 0 bases respectively, with 11 bases between them. CDR3 DNA sequence: TGTGCCAGCAGCTCCCGAGGGGGGAGCACAGATACGCAGTATTTT. Translation gives CASSSRGGSTDTQYF.

The gene calls are TRBV7-2 and TRBJ1-4; D is unresolved. Trimming stripped 3 bases from V and 8 bases from J, with 10 bases between. CDR1 and CDR2 (germline): SGHTA, FQGNSA. There are 13 residues in the CDR3. The CDR3 sequence: CASSFSLEEKLFF. The CDR3 nucleotides read TGTGCCAGCAGCTTCTCACTGGAGGAAAAACTGTTTTTT. The full variable domain, its missing parts supplied by reference TRBV7-2 and TRBJ1-4, is GAGVSQSPSNKVTEKGKDVELRCDPISGHTALYWYRQSLGQGLEFLIYFQGNSAPDKSGLPSDRFSAERTGGSVSTLTIQRTQQEDSAVYLCASSFSLEEKLFFGSGTQLSVL.

V gene TRBV19 combines with J gene TRBJ1-2; a possible D gene is TRBD1 (5 bases). There are 14 residues in the CDR3. Trimming stripped 3 bases from V and 4 bases from J, with 12 bases between. Germline CDR1 and CDR2: LNHDA and SQIVND (reference sequence). CDR3 nucleotides: TGTGCCAGTAGTATCCGAACAGACAGCTATGGCTACACCTTC. It specifies CASSIRTDSYGYTF.

The rearrangement joins TRBV25-1 to TRBJ2-2; the D gene is possibly TRBD2 (6 bases). Germline values: CDR1 MGHDK, CDR2 SYGVNS. The V end was cut by 8 bases, the J end by 2 bases, with 12 bases between. This CDR3 has 14 residues. This chain's CDR3 is CASASGLNTGELFF. The CDR3 DNA reads TGTGCCAGCGCCTCGGGACTCAACACCGGGGAGCTGTTTTTT.

V is TRBV19 and J is TRBJ2-7, with 12 bases lining up with TRBD2. Germline CDR1 is LNHDA and CDR2 is SQIVND (reference sequence). V dropped 3 bases and J dropped 1; count of bases not matched to a gene: 10. This CDR3 is built from 18 residues. Here the CDR3 reads CASSIRGLAGPGSYEQYF. Here the CDR3 DNA reads TGTGCCAGTAGTATCCGCGGACTAGCGGGACCCGGGTCCTACGAGCAGTACTTC.

This chain joins TRBV7-2 and TRBJ2-3, with 8 bases identical to TRBD2. The V and J ends lost 2 bases and 3 bases, in that order; junction bases with no gene match: 7. The CDR3 consists of 16 residues. The germline V gene has CDR1 SGHTA and CDR2 FQGNSA. For the CDR3, the DNA is TGTGCCAGCAGCTTATCGGGGGGGCATGCGACAGATACGCAGTATTTT. Translation: CASSLSGGHATDTQYF.